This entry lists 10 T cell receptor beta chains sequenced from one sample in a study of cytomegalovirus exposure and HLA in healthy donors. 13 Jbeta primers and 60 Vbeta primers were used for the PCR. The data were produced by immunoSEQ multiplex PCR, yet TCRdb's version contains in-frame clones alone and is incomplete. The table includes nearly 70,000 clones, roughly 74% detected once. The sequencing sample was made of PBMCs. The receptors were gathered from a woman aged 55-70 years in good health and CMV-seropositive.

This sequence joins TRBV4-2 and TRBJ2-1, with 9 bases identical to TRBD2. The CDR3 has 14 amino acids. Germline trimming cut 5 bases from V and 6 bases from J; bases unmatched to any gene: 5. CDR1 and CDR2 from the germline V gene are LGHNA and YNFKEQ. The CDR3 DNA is TGTGCCAGCAGCGGGGGACTAGCAGGCAATGAGCAGTTCTTC. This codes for CASSGGLAGNEQFF.

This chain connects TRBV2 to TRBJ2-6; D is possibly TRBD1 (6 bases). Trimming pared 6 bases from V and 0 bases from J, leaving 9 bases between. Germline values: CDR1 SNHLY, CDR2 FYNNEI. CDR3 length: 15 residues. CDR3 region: CASREDSSGANVLTF. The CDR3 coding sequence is TGTGCCAGCAGGGAGGACAGCTCTGGGGCCAACGTCCTGACTTTC.

CDR3 nucleotides: TGTGCCAGCAGTGAACACAACCAAGAGACCCAGTACTTC. It codes for CASSEHNQETQYF. V is TRBV25-1 and J is TRBJ2-5; D gene uncertain. Trimming removed 2 bases from V and 0 bases from J, with 4 bases in between. The length of the CDR3 is 13 residues. Germline V gene data show CDR1 as MGHDK and CDR2 as SYGVNS.

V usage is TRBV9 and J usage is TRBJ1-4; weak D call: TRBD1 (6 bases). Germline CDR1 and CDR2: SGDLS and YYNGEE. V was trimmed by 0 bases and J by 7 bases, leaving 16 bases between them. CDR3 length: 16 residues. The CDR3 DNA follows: TGTGCCAGCAGCGTAGGGGGGTTGGGGGCAGGTGAAAAACTGTTTTTT. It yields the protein CASSVGGLGAGEKLFF.

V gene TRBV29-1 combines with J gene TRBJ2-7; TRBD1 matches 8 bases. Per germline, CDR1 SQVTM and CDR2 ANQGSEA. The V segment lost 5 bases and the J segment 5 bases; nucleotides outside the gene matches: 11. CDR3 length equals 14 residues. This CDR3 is CSVQGGQGGNEQYF. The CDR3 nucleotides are TGCAGCGTTCAAGGTGGACAGGGCGGCAACGAGCAGTACTTC.

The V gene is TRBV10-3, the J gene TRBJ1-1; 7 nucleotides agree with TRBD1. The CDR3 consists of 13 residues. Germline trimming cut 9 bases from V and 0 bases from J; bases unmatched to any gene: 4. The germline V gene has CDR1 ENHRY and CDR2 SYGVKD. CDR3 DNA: TGTGCCATTTCGACAGGGATGAACACTGAAGCTTTCTTT. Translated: CAISTGMNTEAFF.

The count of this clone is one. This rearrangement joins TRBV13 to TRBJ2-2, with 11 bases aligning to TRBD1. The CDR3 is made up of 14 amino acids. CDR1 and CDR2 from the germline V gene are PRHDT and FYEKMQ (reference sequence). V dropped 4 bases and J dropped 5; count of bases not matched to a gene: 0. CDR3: CASSWDRGTGELFF. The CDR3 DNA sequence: TGTGCCAGCAGCTGGGACAGGGGGACCGGGGAGCTGTTTTTT.

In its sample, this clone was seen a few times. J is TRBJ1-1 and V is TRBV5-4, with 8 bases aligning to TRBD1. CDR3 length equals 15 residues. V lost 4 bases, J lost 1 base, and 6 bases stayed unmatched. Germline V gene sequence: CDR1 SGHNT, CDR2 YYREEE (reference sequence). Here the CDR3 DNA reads TGTGCCAGCAGCCCCCGGACAGGGACGAACACTGAAGCTTTCTTT. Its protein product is CASSPRTGTNTEAFF.

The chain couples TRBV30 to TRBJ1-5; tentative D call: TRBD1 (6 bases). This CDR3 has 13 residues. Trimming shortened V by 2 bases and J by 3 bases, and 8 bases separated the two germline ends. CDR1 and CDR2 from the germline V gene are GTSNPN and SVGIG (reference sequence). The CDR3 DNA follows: TGTGCCTGGAGTAGGACAGCCAATCAGCCCCAGCATTTT. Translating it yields CAWSRTANQPQHF.

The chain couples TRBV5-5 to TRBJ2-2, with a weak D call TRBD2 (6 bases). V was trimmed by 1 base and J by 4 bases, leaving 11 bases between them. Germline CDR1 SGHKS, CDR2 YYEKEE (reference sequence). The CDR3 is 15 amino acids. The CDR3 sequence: CASSLSGVVTGELFF. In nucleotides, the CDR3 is TGTGCCAGCAGCTTGTCGGGAGTGGTCACCGGGGAGCTGTTTTTT.